This T cell receptor (beta chain) was documented in a study of T cells in localized non-small cell lung cancer. Clones were read by immunoSEQ multiplex PCR, and TCRdb kept only the in-frame ones, dropping some. The sample comprises just under 80,000 clones, 70% to 90% of which are singletons, and roughly 9.8% rests with the top ten. Trimming cost V 5 bases and J 8 bases; bases outside gene matches: 4. The CDR3 extends over 12 amino acids. Germline CDR1 reads MDHEN; CDR2 reads SYDVKM. This TCR was sampled from an older female donor with stage I lung adenocarcinoma. The sequenced sample was peripheral blood, obtained before any cancer treatment. This chain connects TRBV28 to TRBJ2-3; 7 bases line up with TRBD2. CDR3 sequence: CASSGTTSTQYF. In DNA form, the CDR3 reads TGTGCCAGCAGTGGGACTACCAGTACGCAGTATTTT.